The present T cell receptor (beta chain) was sequenced within a study of response to subunit inactivated influenza vaccine. Findings and limits, study-wide: It was the authors' suggestion that each seasonal influenza vaccination recruits few new T cells.

TCRdb independently ran MiXCR on the RT-PCR reads; one entry per CDR3 protein. The table includes about 700,000 distinct CDR3 sequences, around a sixth detected once. Comment on this clonotype: Its antigen is unknown.

This CDR3 spans 15 amino acids. Deletions cut 5 bases from V and 2 bases from J, with 14 bases between. Germline CDR1 SGHTA, CDR2 FQGNSA. The sequences come from PBMCs from blood, collected roughly 12 days after vaccination. The V gene is TRBV7-2, the J gene TRBJ2-3; tentatively, D is TRBD2 (6 bases). The clonotype was recovered from a man in his fifties who received an inactivated influenza vaccine. CDR3 bases: TGTGCCAGCAGCCGAACGGGACTGACCACAGATACGCAGTATTTT. Amino acid sequence: CASSRTGLTTDTQYF.